This T cell receptor (beta chain) was identified in a study of vaccination effects on CD4 cells after COVID-19. Before sequencing, viral peptide pools were used by the ViraFEST assay to expand antigen-specific CD4+ T cells. The authors isolated CD4+ T cells after 10 days of culture. Two doses of either BNT162b2 or mRNA-1273 were given to each participant. Each vaccine recipient was nucleocapsid antibody negative and had no prior SARS-CoV-2 infection. Overall study results and limits: From healthy vaccinees, only 1 of 255 vaccine-induced clones also reacted to common cold coronaviruses.

About this clone: Its cognate antigen is unknown.

The table came from immunoSEQ multiplex PCR; TCRdb's copy has only in-frame clones and leaves some out. This sample yields around 20,000 clones, of which 76% are seen a single time; less than 9.5% belongs to the top ten. Trimming took 3 bases from V and 4 from J; bases not matched to a gene: 7. The CDR3 extends over 15 amino acids. The germline CDR1 and CDR2 sequences are LNHDA and SQIVND (reference sequence). The sample was CD4+ T cells from PBMCs cultured with HCoV-229E spike peptides, taken after COVID-19 vaccination. This receptor was obtained from a human donor who received a COVID-19 vaccine. The chain uses TRBV19 and TRBJ2-3; 7 bases match TRBD2. Here the CDR3 DNA reads TGTGCCAGTAGTATGGGCGGGGGTTCTGCAGATACGCAGTATTTT. It encodes CASSMGGGSADTQYF.